This T cell receptor beta chain was identified during a study of cytomegalovirus exposure and HLA in healthy donors. Trimming shortened V by 5 bases and J by 0 bases, and 10 bases separated the two germline ends. The germline V gene has CDR1 LNHDA and CDR2 SQIVND (reference sequence). The CDR3 totals 14 residues. Points from the study as a whole: Productive rates of about 90% or about 30% were seen for most TCR beta V segments in an earlier analysis.

With 60 Vbeta and 13 Jbeta primers, the PCR was carried out. Clones were read by immunoSEQ multiplex PCR, and TCRdb kept only the in-frame ones, dropping some. Its listing shows 40,000 to 50,000 clones. About this clone: Its specificity is unknown.

This chain links TRBV19 with TRBJ1-1; TRBD1 is a possible D gene (5 bases). The sequence came from a man younger than 45 in good health and CMV-seronegative. Material for sequencing was PBMCs. The CDR3, as DNA: TGTGCCAGTAGTCGAAGGGGATTGAACACTGAAGCTTTCTTT. Protein sequence: CASSRRGLNTEAFF.